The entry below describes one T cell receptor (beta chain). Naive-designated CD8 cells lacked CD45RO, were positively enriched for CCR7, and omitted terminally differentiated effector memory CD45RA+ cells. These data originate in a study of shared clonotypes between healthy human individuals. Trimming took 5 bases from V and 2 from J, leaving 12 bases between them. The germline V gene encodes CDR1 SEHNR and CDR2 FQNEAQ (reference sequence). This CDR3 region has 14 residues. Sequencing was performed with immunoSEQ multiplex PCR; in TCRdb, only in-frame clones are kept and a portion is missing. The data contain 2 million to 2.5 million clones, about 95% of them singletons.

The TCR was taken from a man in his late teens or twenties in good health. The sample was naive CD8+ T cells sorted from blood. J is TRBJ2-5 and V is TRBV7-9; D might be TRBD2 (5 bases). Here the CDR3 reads CASSKRELQETQYF. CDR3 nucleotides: TGTGCCAGCAGCAAGAGGGAATTACAAGAGACCCAGTACTTC.